These 18 T cell receptor beta chains originate from one sample sequenced in a study of T and B cells in COVID-19 patients. Multiplex PCR with BIOMED2 TRB-A/B primer pools amplified TRB rearrangements. One entry per CDR3 protein, called by TCRdb with MiXCR from the multiplex PCR reads. The sample lists about 21,000 distinct CDR3 sequences; under 35% were seen once. TRB was amplified from about 240-490 ng of blood genomic DNA. The sequenced sample was blood. Receptors originate from a human donor who had recovered from COVID-19.

The chain has TRBV6-6 and TRBJ1-5; no definite D call. CDR1 and CDR2 (germline): MNHNY, SVGAGI (reference sequence). The CDR3 consists of 15 residues. Trimming removed 0 bases at V and 4 bases at J, with 10 bases between. The CDR3 sequence is CASSYSFTENQPQHF. The DNA for the CDR3 is TGTGCCAGCAGTTACTCGTTTACTGAAAATCAGCCCCAGCATTTT.

V gene TRBV18 combines with J gene TRBJ2-5, with 15 positions matching TRBD2. This CDR3 comprises 17 residues. In germline, CDR1 is KGHSH, CDR2 LQKENI. V dropped 4 bases and J dropped 2; count of bases not matched to a gene: 5. The DNA of the CDR3 is TGTGCCAGCTCACTCGGGACTAGCGGGGGGACTCAAGAGACCCAGTACTTC. Protein product: CASSLGTSGGTQETQYF.

J is TRBJ2-4 and V is TRBV5-6; tentatively, D is TRBD1 or TRBD2 (5 bases each). The length of the CDR3 is 16 residues. V lost 1 base to trimming and J lost 5 bases, with 16 bases between them. Germline V gives CDR1 SGHDT, CDR2 YYEEEE. CDR3 sequence reads: CASSLSPGRGENIQYF. The CDR3 bases are TGTGCCAGCAGCTTGTCACCGGGGAGAGGGGAAAACATTCAGTACTTC.

This chain links TRBV7-9 with TRBJ2-7, with 7 nucleotides matching TRBD2. V shed 9 bases, J shed 3 bases, and the junction held 8 bases outside the gene matches. Germline V gives CDR1 SEHNR, CDR2 FQNEAQ (reference sequence). The CDR3 runs 13 residues. CDR3 sequence reads: CASRGREDYEQYF. The CDR3 DNA reads as TGTGCCAGTCGTGGCCGGGAGGACTACGAGCAGTACTTC.

This sequence joins TRBV10-3 and TRBJ2-3; 12 positions match TRBD1. V shed 10 bases, J shed 6 bases, and the junction held 11 bases outside the gene matches. The CDR3 sequence is 15 residues long. Per germline, CDR1 ENHRY and CDR2 SYGVKD. The CDR3 here is CATQGQGAHADTQYF. CDR3 coding DNA: TGTGCCACCCAGGGACAGGGGGCGCACGCTGATACGCAGTATTTT.

This clonotype showed up just a few times. This chain uses TRBV13 with TRBJ2-6, with 7 bases fitting TRBD2. CDR3 size: 18 residues. Germline assignment: CDR1 PRHDT and CDR2 FYEKMQ (reference sequence). V shed 1 base and J 0 bases; nucleotides not matched to a gene: 6. Here the CDR3 reads CASSLEGGWVSGANVLTF. The CDR3 nucleotides are TGTGCCAGCAGCTTAGAGGGAGGGTGGGTCTCTGGGGCCAACGTCCTGACTTTC.

The chain couples TRBV6-5 to TRBJ1-5; 10 bases agree with TRBD1. V lost 5 bases and J lost 6; bases outside the gene matches: 10. Germline V gene sequence: CDR1 MNHEY, CDR2 SVGAGI. This CDR3 is 16 amino acids long. The CDR3 DNA sequence: TGTGCCAGCAGTAAATTGACAGGGGGCCTACGTCAGCCCCAGCATTTT. It codes for CASSKLTGGLRQPQHF.

This clonotype was seen at least ten times. For the CDR3, the DNA is TGTGCCAGCAGTCCCTTTGGGGGGGCCGTCTACGAGCAGTACTTC. Residues: CASSPFGGAVYEQYF. V is TRBV27 and J is TRBJ2-7; D perhaps matches TRBD2 (7 bases). CDR3 length: 15 amino acids. CDR1 and CDR2 (germline): MNHEY, SMNVEV (reference sequence). V lost 5 bases and J lost 3, with 17 bases in between.

The V and J genes are TRBV5-1 and TRBJ2-5; possibly TRBD1 or TRBD2 for D (5 bases each). Trimming removed 2 bases from V and 4 bases from J, with 12 bases in between. CDR3 length equals 14 residues. From germline, CDR1 is SGHRS and CDR2 YFSETQ. The CDR3 loop is CASSLLEGSETQYF. In nucleotides, the CDR3 is TGCGCCAGCAGCTTACTAGAGGGGTCAGAGACCCAGTACTTC. Variable domain in full (rest from reference TRBV5-1 and TRBJ2-5): KAGVTQTPRYLIKTRGQQVTLSCSPISGHRSVSWYQQTPGQGLQFLFEYFSETQRNKGNFPGRFSGRQFSNSRSEMNVSTLELGDSALYLCASSLLEGSETQYFGPGTRLLVL.

The J gene is TRBJ1-1, the V gene TRBV30, with D unclear. Trimming took off 2 bases at V and 0 bases at J, with 1 base between the two ends. This CDR3 region has 11 residues. Germline V gene lookup returns CDR1 GTSNPN and CDR2 SVGIG (reference sequence). CDR3 DNA: TGTGCCTGGAGTTTGAACACTGAAGCTTTCTTT. Translating it yields CAWSLNTEAFF.

In this sample, this clonotype turned up once. V usage is TRBV28 and J usage is TRBJ1-2, with D unresolved. Deletions cut 2 bases from V and 3 bases from J, with 4 bases between. This CDR3 spans 12 amino acids. CDR1 MDHEN and CDR2 SYDVKM come from the germline V gene. CDR3 nucleotides: TGTGCCAGCAGTTTAAATCACTATGGCTACACCTTC. Translation: CASSLNHYGYTF.

The chain links TRBV20-1 to TRBJ2-2; D is undetermined. Germline loops: CDR1 DFQATT, CDR2 SNEGSKA (reference sequence). The CDR3 has 13 residues. V was clipped by 6 bases and J by 0 bases, with 8 bases between them. The CDR3 loop is CSADPTNTGELFF. CDR3 DNA: TGCAGTGCGGACCCCACGAACACCGGGGAGCTGTTTTTT.

This clonotype was counted only a few times. The chain carries TRBV5-1 and TRBJ2-5, with 9 bases that match TRBD2. Germline trimming cut 3 bases from V and 4 bases from J; bases unmatched to any gene: 10. Germline V gene lookup returns CDR1 SGHRS and CDR2 YFSETQ. The CDR3 spans 16 residues. DNA of the CDR3: TGCGCCAGCAGCTCGACGAGCGGGGGGTCCGGAGAGACCCAGTACTTC. This encodes CASSSTSGGSGETQYF.

The chain joins TRBV19 to TRBJ2-1, with 11 bases aligning to TRBD1. Trimming took 4 bases from V and 7 from J; bases not matched to a gene: 6. Germline V lookup: CDR1 LNHDA, CDR2 SQIVND (reference sequence). The CDR3 is 15 residues long. CDR3 sequence reads: CASSTPGQGGNEQFF. The CDR3 DNA reads as TGTGCCAGTAGTACACCGGGACAGGGGGGGAATGAGCAGTTCTTC.

This clonotype is medium-sized by share. The chain combines TRBV11-3 with TRBJ2-3; no definite D call. Germline V gives CDR1 SGHNT, CDR2 YENEEA. V shed 2 bases and J shed 6 bases, with 12 bases lying between them. This CDR3 region has 14 residues. In nucleotides, the CDR3 is TGTGCCAGCAGCTTATCGCGGTTGACGGATACGCAGTATTTT. Protein: CASSLSRLTDTQYF. Supplemented by reference TRBV11-3 and TRBJ2-3, the full variable domain reads EAGVVQSPRYKIIEKKQPVAFWCNPISGHNTLYWYLQNLGQGPELLIRYENEEAVDDSQLPKDRFSAERLKGVDSTLKIQPAELGDSAVYLCASSLSRLTDTQYFGPGTRLTVL.

By sample share, this clonotype is medium-sized. The chain links TRBV5-5 to TRBJ2-2, with D possibly TRBD1 on 5 matching bases. V was clipped by 0 bases and J by 0 bases, with 9 bases between them. CDR3 size: 16 residues. Germline V gene data show CDR1 as SGHKS and CDR2 as YYEKEE (reference sequence). The CDR3 loop is CASSLDRTSNTGELFF. The CDR3 DNA follows: TGTGCCAGCAGCTTGGATAGGACATCGAACACCGGGGAGCTGTTTTTT.

The V gene is TRBV11-3, the J gene TRBJ2-7, with D possibly TRBD2 on 5 matching bases. There are 11 residues in the CDR3. CDR1 and CDR2 (germline): SGHNT, YENEEA. Trimming removed 3 bases from V and 7 bases from J, with 7 bases in between. CDR3 bases: TGTGCCAGCAGCTTGGAGGTGGAGCAGTACTTC. Encoded protein: CASSLEVEQYF.

The chain links TRBV12-3 or TRBV12-4 to TRBJ1-1; possible D gene TRBD1, 6 bases. Trimming cost V 6 bases and J 6 bases, with 20 bases left between them. This CDR3 comprises 15 residues. For the CDR3, the DNA is TGTGCCAGCAGCCGCACGGACAGAGGAGTCTCTGAAGCTTTCTTT. The encoded protein is CASSRTDRGVSEAFF.